The 28 T cell receptor beta chains below were found in one sample sequenced in a study of spatial heterogeneity in lung cancer. Time point defined: blood at routine non-recurrence follow-up after resection. TCRdb analysed the 5' RACE reads with MiXCR anew, one entry per CDR3 protein. The data contain around 2,500 distinct CDR3 sequences, roughly 55% of them singletons. The sample here was PBMCs, taken at follow-up. The receptors stem from a female donor with early-stage non-small cell lung cancer.

For this clonotype: Within a library made for alpha chains, this beta chain is off target, and its count is uninformative. The chain recombines TRBV7-8 with TRBJ2-1, with D perhaps matching TRBD1 (6 bases). This CDR3 is 15 amino acids long. Per germline, CDR1 SGHVS and CDR2 FQNEAQ. V was clipped by 5 bases and J by 5 bases, with 16 bases between them. The CDR3 is CASSGTRIRDNEQFF. CDR3 in DNA: TGTGCCAGCAGCGGGACACGTATTAGGGACAATGAGCAGTTCTTC. The whole variable domain, remainder taken from reference TRBV7-8 and TRBJ2-1, is GAGVSQSPRYKVAKRGQDVALRCDPISGHVSLFWYQQALGQGPEFLTYFQNEAQLDKSGLPSDRFFAERPEGSVSTLKIQRTQQEDSAVYLCASSGTRIRDNEQFFGPGTRLTVL.

Remarks on this clonotype: This beta chain slipped into a library made for alpha chains as a stray read, so its size is not meaningful. This rearrangement joins TRBV5-1 to TRBJ2-5; 16 bases match TRBD2. J was trimmed by 2 bases and V by 4 bases; bases with no gene match: 5. CDR1 and CDR2 (germline): SGHRS, YFSETQ. There are 17 residues in the CDR3. CDR3 amino acids: CASSPGLAGGPQETQYF. The CDR3 nucleotides read TGCGCCAGCAGCCCGGGACTAGCGGGGGGGCCTCAAGAGACCCAGTACTTC.

Worth noting for this clonotype: This beta chain is an unintended read in a library built for alpha chains; its size means little. This chain uses TRBV20-1 with TRBJ1-2, with D perhaps TRBD1 (6 bases). The CDR3 contains 15 residues. Trimming shortened V by 0 bases and J by 4 bases, and 15 bases separated the two germline ends. The germline V gene encodes CDR1 DFQATT and CDR2 SNEGSKA (reference sequence). This CDR3 reads CSARDLLDSFYGYTF. CDR3 in DNA: TGCAGTGCTAGAGATCTCTTGGACAGTTTCTATGGCTACACCTTC.

In regard to this clonotype: This beta chain is an off-target read within a library intended for alpha chains, so its frequency means little. The chain employs TRBV3-1 and TRBJ2-5; 11 positions match TRBD2. The CDR3 extends over 16 amino acids. CDR1 is LGHDT and CDR2 is YNNKEL in the germline V gene (reference sequence). The ends lost 1 base at V and 5 bases at J; junction bases unmatched: 6. The CDR3 spells CASSQAIAGGQETQYF. The CDR3 region has the DNA TGTGCCAGCAGCCAAGCGATAGCGGGAGGGCAGGAGACCCAGTACTTC.

Turning to this clonotype: As an off-target read in a library built for alpha chains, this beta chain has a frequency of little significance. The chain combines TRBV5-1 with TRBJ2-3, with D perhaps given as TRBD1 or TRBD2 (5 bases each). Trimming cost V 8 bases and J 6 bases, with 19 bases left between them. CDR3 size: 14 residues. In germline, CDR1 is SGHRS, CDR2 YFSETQ. This CDR3 reads CASSGGTLGDTQYF. The CDR3 coding sequence is TGCGCCAGTTCTGGGGGTACCCTCGGGGATACGCAGTATTTT.

As concerns this clonotype: The library was prepared for alpha chains; this beta chain is a stray read, so its frequency means little. The rearrangement uses TRBV7-9 and TRBJ2-1, with D perhaps matching TRBD1 (5 bases). The V gene's germline CDR1 is SEHNR and CDR2 FQNEAQ (reference sequence). Between the trimmed V and J ends, which lost 5 bases and 0 bases, there was a span of 11 bases. This CDR3 spans 15 amino acids. The CDR3 spells CASSARGVSYNEQFF. CDR3 nucleotide sequence: TGTGCCAGCAGCGCAAGGGGCGTCTCCTACAATGAGCAGTTCTTC. The entire variable domain, with the rest obtained from reference TRBV7-9 and TRBJ2-1, is as follows: DTGVSQNPRHKITKRGQNVTFRCDPISEHNRLYWYRQTLGQGPEFLTYFQNEAQLEKSRLLSDRFSAERPKGSFSTLEIQRTEQGDSAMYLCASSARGVSYNEQFFGPGTRLTVL.

In regard to this clonotype: With the library built for alpha chains, this beta chain is off target and its frequency is not meaningful. CDR3 residues: CASSLVPSGAEQFF. CDR3 coding DNA: TGCGCCAGCAGCTTGGTACCGAGCGGGGCTGAGCAGTTCTTC. This chain links TRBV5-1 with TRBJ2-1; 7 nucleotides align to TRBD2. J lost 9 bases, V lost 0 bases, and 6 bases had no gene match. The CDR3 covers 14 residues. Per the germline V gene, CDR1 is SGHRS and CDR2 is YFSETQ. The full variable domain, its missing parts supplied by reference TRBV5-1 and TRBJ2-1, is KAGVTQTPRYLIKTRGQQVTLSCSPISGHRSVSWYQQTPGQGLQFLFEYFSETQRNKGNFPGRFSGRQFSNSRSEMNVSTLELGDSALYLCASSLVPSGAEQFFGPGTRLTVL.

As to this clonotype: This beta chain turned up in a library designed for alpha chains; as an off-target read, its abundance says little. The chain is built from TRBV3-1 and TRBJ1-2; the D gene is possibly TRBD1 (6 bases). The germline V gene has CDR1 LGHDT and CDR2 YNNKEL (reference sequence). The CDR3 runs to 14 residues. Trimming took off 3 bases at V and 3 bases at J, with 11 bases between the two ends. The CDR3 region has the DNA TGTGCCAGCAGCCATCCGGGGGGCGACTATGGCTACACCTTC. Its translation: CASSHPGGDYGYTF.

With regard to this clonotype: A library made for alpha chains picked up this beta chain off target, so its size means little. The chain joins TRBV29-1 to TRBJ2-5; D uncertain. Germline assignment: CDR1 SQVTM and CDR2 ANQGSEA. V was trimmed by 4 bases and J by 4 bases, leaving 10 bases between them. CDR3 size: 12 residues. The chain's CDR3 is CSVAVVGETQYF. Written as DNA, the CDR3 is TGCAGCGTTGCCGTAGTAGGAGAGACCCAGTACTTC.

A remark on this clonotype: Since it is a stray read in a library aimed at alpha chains, this beta chain has a size that is not meaningful. The chain employs TRBV24-1 and TRBJ2-7; D call uncertain. Germline V gene data show CDR1 as KGHDR and CDR2 as SFDVKD. CDR3 length equals 12 residues. The V gene lost 0 bases and the J gene lost 7 bases, with 6 bases spanning the gap. CDR3 in amino acids: CATSDLGREQYF. The CDR3 nucleotides read TGTGCCACCAGTGATTTGGGAAGAGAGCAGTACTTC.

Worth noting for this clonotype: This beta chain is a stray read from a library made for alpha chains; its abundance is not meaningful. The chain is built from TRBV7-9 and TRBJ1-1, with unresolved D. The CDR3 loop spans 13 amino acids. CDR1 is SEHNR, CDR2 FQNEAQ, per germline (reference sequence). Trimming removed 5 bases at V and 5 bases at J, with 12 bases between. CDR3 DNA sequence: TGTGCCAGCAGCCCCGCGAGGAAGACTGAAGCTTTCTTT. The encoded protein is CASSPARKTEAFF.

Points on this clonotype: Being off target in a library aimed at alpha chains, this beta chain has a size of little meaning. The chain recombines TRBV7-2 with TRBJ2-2; D unclear. CDR1 SGHTA and CDR2 FQGNSA come from the germline V gene. The CDR3 extends over 18 amino acids. Trimming cost V 0 bases and J 6 bases, with 20 bases left between them. The CDR3 nucleotides are TGTGCCAGCAGCTTAGCCCCCCCGCAGTACGCTTCCGCCGGGGAGCTGTTTTTT. Its translation is CASSLAPPQYASAGELFF. The full variable domain, in which reference TRBV7-2 and TRBJ2-2 provide the parts outside the CDR3, is GAGVSQSPSNKVTEKGKDVELRCDPISGHTALYWYRQSLGQGLEFLIYFQGNSAPDKSGLPSDRFSAERTGGSVSTLTIQRTQQEDSAVYLCASSLAPPQYASAGELFFGEGSRLTVL.

In regard to this clonotype: This beta chain was picked up by a library intended for alpha chains and is off target, so its count carries little meaning. V and J are TRBV30 and TRBJ2-7, with 11 bases matching TRBD2. Germline V gives CDR1 GTSNPN, CDR2 SVGIG (reference sequence). The V segment lost 3 bases and the J segment 6 bases; nucleotides outside the gene matches: 7. This CDR3 contains 14 residues. CDR3 amino acids: CAWRGLAGGIEQYF. CDR3 in DNA: TGTGCCTGGAGAGGGCTAGCGGGAGGAATCGAGCAGTACTTC.

As to this clonotype: Because this beta chain is a stray read in a library intended to capture alpha chains, its abundance should not be given much weight. This chain joins TRBV19 and TRBJ2-1, with TRBD2 matching over 12 bases. Germline V CDR1 and CDR2: LNHDA, SQIVND (reference sequence). The J segment lost 4 bases and the V segment lost 6 bases, leaving 4 bases of the junction unmatched. There are 15 residues in the CDR3. The CDR3 bases are TGTGCCAGTAGAACCGGGACTAGCGGGTACAATGAGCAGTTCTTC. It encodes CASRTGTSGYNEQFF. Together with reference TRBV19 and TRBJ2-1, the CDR3 gives the full variable domain: DGGITQSPKYLFRKEGQNVTLSCEQNLNHDAMYWYRQDPGQGLRLIYYSQIVNDFQKGDIAEGYSVSREKKESFPLTVTSAQKNPTAFYLCASRTGTSGYNEQFFGPGTRLTVL.

This clonotype was seen a few times. This beta chain is off target for a library built for alpha chains, so its abundance means little. This chain joins TRBV5-5 and TRBJ2-5, with 13 bases matching TRBD2. V was clipped by 6 bases and J by 5 bases; unmatched bases: 7. CDR1 and CDR2 (germline): SGHKS, YYEKEE (reference sequence). The CDR3 is made up of 15 amino acids. The CDR3 nucleotides read TGTGCCAGCATAGGACTAGCGGGGGTTTTGGAGACCCAGTACTTC. The encoded protein is CASIGLAGVLETQYF.

With respect to this clonotype: For a library built for alpha chains, this beta chain is a stray read; little rests on its size. V usage is TRBV28 and J usage is TRBJ2-1, with TRBD2 identical over 9 bases. Germline CDR1 MDHEN, CDR2 SYDVKM. This CDR3 is 15 amino acids long. Unmatched junction bases numbered 8, after V lost 7 bases and J lost 4 bases. CDR3 DNA sequence: TGTGCCAGCACCCCGGCGGGGGGGAGTTACAATGAGCAGTTCTTC. Protein sequence: CASTPAGGSYNEQFF.

With respect to this clonotype: For a library built for alpha chains, this beta chain is a stray read; little rests on its size. V gene TRBV4-2 combines with J gene TRBJ2-1; D is unresolved. There are 15 residues in the CDR3. V lost 1 base, J lost 0 bases, and 7 bases lay in between. CDR1 is LGHNA and CDR2 is YNFKEQ in the germline V gene. The CDR3 coding sequence is TGTGCCAGCAGCCAAGGGTACAACTCCTACAATGAGCAGTTCTTC. Amino acid sequence: CASSQGYNSYNEQFF.

About this clonotype itself: Since the library was made to target alpha chains, this beta chain is a stray read and its abundance is not meaningful. The chain is built from TRBV7-3 and TRBJ2-2, with a possible D match to TRBD2 (6 bases). Trimming pared 5 bases from V and 0 bases from J, leaving 10 bases between. The CDR3 loop spans 15 amino acids. Germline CDR1 reads SGHTA; CDR2 reads FQGTGA. DNA for the CDR3: TGTGCCAGCAGCCCGGGACTTCCGAACACCGGGGAGCTGTTTTTT. Translation gives CASSPGLPNTGELFF. The whole variable domain, filled in from reference TRBV7-3 and TRBJ2-2, reads GAGVSQTPSNKVTEKGKYVELRCDPISGHTALYWYRQSLGQGPEFLIYFQGTGAADDSGLPNDRFFAVRPEGSVSTLKIQRTERGDSAVYLCASSPGLPNTGELFFGEGSRLTVL.

Points on this clonotype: For a library built for alpha chains, this beta chain is a stray read; little rests on its size. The chain has TRBV5-1 and TRBJ2-2, with 10 bases aligning to TRBD1. With V trimmed by 6 bases and J by 4 bases, 3 bases remained unmatched. This CDR3 contains 14 residues. Germline V lookup: CDR1 SGHRS, CDR2 YFSETQ. The CDR3 protein is CASMGQGSTGELFF. CDR3 bases: TGCGCCAGCATGGGACAGGGGAGCACCGGGGAGCTGTTTTTT.

This clonotype has only a few counts. Since it is a stray read in a library aimed at alpha chains, this beta chain has a size that is not meaningful. This chain uses TRBV5-1 with TRBJ2-3, with D tentatively TRBD2 (5 bases). Trimming stripped 0 bases from V and 2 bases from J, with 10 bases between. Germline loops: CDR1 SGHRS, CDR2 YFSETQ. There are 15 residues in the CDR3. CDR3 nucleotides: TGCGCCAGCAGCTTGGTTAGCGTCTACACAGATACGCAGTATTTT. Protein: CASSLVSVYTDTQYF. The variable domain in full, completed from reference TRBV5-1 and TRBJ2-3, reads KAGVTQTPRYLIKTRGQQVTLSCSPISGHRSVSWYQQTPGQGLQFLFEYFSETQRNKGNFPGRFSGRQFSNSRSEMNVSTLELGDSALYLCASSLVSVYTDTQYFGPGTRLTVL.

To note about this clonotype: As an off-target read in a library built for alpha chains, this beta chain has a frequency of little significance. The chain joins TRBV28 to TRBJ2-1, with TRBD1 as a possible D gene (5 bases). The CDR3 contains 11 residues. V shed 5 bases and J shed 8 bases, with 7 bases lying between them. Germline CDR1 and CDR2: MDHEN and SYDVKM. The CDR3: CASSQGYEQFF. The CDR3 coding sequence is TGTGCCAGCAGTCAGGGCTATGAGCAGTTCTTC. The full variable domain, in which reference TRBV28 and TRBJ2-1 provide the parts outside the CDR3, is DVKVTQSSRYLVKRTGEKVFLECVQDMDHENMFWYRQDPGLGLRLIYFSYDVKMKEKGDIPEGYSVSREKKERFSLILESASTNQTSMYLCASSQGYEQFFGPGTRLTVL.

This clonotype was recorded a few times. For a library built for alpha chains, this beta chain is a stray read; little rests on its size. This rearrangement joins TRBV5-1 to TRBJ2-3; D uncertain. The length of the CDR3 is 12 residues. Germline-derived CDR1 and CDR2 are SGHRS and YFSETQ. Trimming removed 0 bases from V and 5 bases from J, with 4 bases in between. The CDR3 here is CASSLVGDTQYF. DNA for the CDR3: TGCGCCAGCAGCTTGGTAGGAGATACGCAGTATTTT. The entire variable domain, with the rest obtained from reference TRBV5-1 and TRBJ2-3, is as follows: KAGVTQTPRYLIKTRGQQVTLSCSPISGHRSVSWYQQTPGQGLQFLFEYFSETQRNKGNFPGRFSGRQFSNSRSEMNVSTLELGDSALYLCASSLVGDTQYFGPGTRLTVL.

In this sample, this clonotype turned up a few times. Since the library was made to target alpha chains, this beta chain is a stray read and its abundance is not meaningful. This chain joins TRBV15 and TRBJ2-5; 7 nucleotides agree with TRBD2. The CDR3 covers 15 residues. Losses at the gene ends were 0 bases for V and 5 bases for J; bases not matched to a gene: 6. Germline loops: CDR1 LNHNV, CDR2 YYDKDF (reference sequence). CDR3 nucleotides: TGTGCCACCAGCAGAGATACTGCGGGGGAGGAGACCCAGTACTTC. As protein: CATSRDTAGEETQYF.

As for this clonotype: Within a library made for alpha chains, this beta chain is off target, and its count is uninformative. The J gene is TRBJ2-2, the V gene TRBV11-2; 7 bases align to TRBD2. Per the germline V gene, CDR1 is SGHAT and CDR2 is FQNNGV. V lost 5 bases, J lost 0 bases, and 3 bases stayed unmatched. The CDR3 spans 15 residues. In DNA, the CDR3 is TGTGCCAGCAGCCAAGCGGGGCCGAACACCGGGGAGCTGTTTTTT. Translation: CASSQAGPNTGELFF.

Concerning this clonotype itself: This beta chain is a stray read from a library made for alpha chains; its abundance is not meaningful. The gene calls are TRBV12-3 or TRBV12-4 and TRBJ2-1, with unresolved D. The CDR3 has 11 amino acids. The germline V and J ends were trimmed by 5 bases and 10 bases, with 9 bases remaining between them. For the CDR3, the DNA is TGTGCCAGCAGTCCCCTTGGGGAGCAGTTCTTC. This codes for CASSPLGEQFF.

This clonotype was detected once. This beta chain came through as a stray read in a library set up for alpha chains, and its size says little. The rearrangement links TRBV14 to TRBJ2-1; D is perhaps TRBD1 (5 bases). Germline CDR1 and CDR2: SGHDN and FVKESK. V shed 2 bases and J shed 8 bases, with 10 bases lying between them. There are 13 residues in the CDR3. CDR3: CASSQQGLDEQFF. The DNA of the CDR3 is TGTGCCAGCAGCCAACAGGGATTGGATGAGCAGTTCTTC. Drawing the rest from reference TRBV14 and TRBJ2-1, the complete variable domain is EAGVTQFPSHSVIEKGQTVTLRCDPISGHDNLYWYRRVMGKEIKFLLHFVKESKQDESGMPNNRFLAERTGGTYSTLKVQPAELEDSGVYFCASSQQGLDEQFFGPGTRLTVL.

A word on this clonotype: Since the library was made to target alpha chains, this beta chain is a stray read and its abundance is not meaningful. The V call is TRBV29-1, the J call TRBJ2-5; 8 bases line up with TRBD2. The CDR3 is 12 residues long. Germline CDR1 SQVTM, CDR2 ANQGSEA. The junction had 2 bases not matched to a gene; V was cut back by 5 bases and J by 3 bases. CDR3 sequence: CSVYSGEETQYF. The CDR3 DNA follows: TGCAGCGTTTATAGCGGGGAAGAGACCCAGTACTTC.

In the case of this clonotype: This beta chain is an off-target read within a library intended for alpha chains, so its frequency means little. The V and J genes are TRBV6-4 and TRBJ2-3, with D perhaps matching TRBD2 (6 bases). The germline CDR1 and CDR2 sequences are MRHNA and SNTAGT. The CDR3 loop spans 13 amino acids. Trimming shortened V by 1 base and J by 7 bases, and 9 bases separated the two germline ends. The CDR3 nucleotides are TGTGCCAGCAGTGACTTGGGGGGACATACGCAGTATTTT. Its protein product is CASSDLGGHTQYF.